This section outlines one T cell receptor beta chain sequence together with its context. Its antigen is unknown. No base quality values were provided; no much bigger clone lies one nucleotide off. Its CDR3 holds 13 amino acids, cysteine through phenylalanine. Only CDR3 DNA remains: 39 bases, in frame from the first base. According to the germline V gene, CDR1 reads MNHEY and CDR2 reads SVGAGI. V lost 6 bases and J lost 2 bases; the stretch between them is 5 bases long. This specimen belongs to a study of OX40 agonist ivuxolimab in advanced cancers. General notes on the study: The costimulatory receptor OX40 (CD134) was targeted by ivuxolimab, a fully human IgG2 agonistic monoclonal antibody. A male proportion of almost 85% and a mean age of roughly 58 years, ranging from about 20 to 79, were recorded for the dose-escalation cohort. The monotherapy dose-escalation portion (N of about 49 patients) of the phase I ivuxolimab trial is reported in the paper. Of the approximately 50 dose-escalation patients, hepatocellular carcinoma was present in roughly 19, melanoma in some 15, renal cell carcinoma in 9 and head and neck cancer in 9. Partial responses occurred in three dose-escalation patients: two with cutaneous melanoma and one with hepatocellular carcinoma. Patients were allowed to have had prior anti-PD-1, anti-PD-L1 or anti-CTLA-4 therapy, and 30% to 50% of the dose-escalation patients had previously received checkpoint inhibitors. Intravenous ivuxolimab was administered to patients every 2 weeks at six dose levels: 0.01, 0.1, 0.3, 1.5, 3 and 10 mg/kg. Peripheral TCRbeta sequencing aimed to test whether ivuxolimab altered TCR sequence diversity and caused clonal T-cell expansion.

Here is what the overall study found, with its caveats: Which antigens the clonally expanded peripheral T cells were specific for was not determined. Partial responders in the 0.1-3.0 mg/kg groups had among the lowest normalized peripheral clonal expansion, especially among CD8+ T cells. At doses of 0.1 to 3.0 mg/kg, clonal expansion of both CD4+ and CD8+ blood T cells was observed from baseline to week 6. After ivuxolimab, expanded clones were on average more numerous among CD8+ T cells than among CD4+ T cells. Low levels of normalized T-cell clonal expansion were also seen in some patients who did not respond.

Patients with a history of autoimmune disease or receiving systemic immunosuppression were excluded from the trial. Peripheral blood for TCR sequencing was collected from all dose cohorts at baseline, on cycle 4 day 1, and on cycle 7 day 1. Samples were obtained from an open-label, multicenter, first-in-human phase I dose-escalation trial of ivuxolimab. Adults with locally advanced or metastatic head and neck squamous cell, hepatocellular, melanoma or renal cell carcinoma were enrolled in the trial. Before TCR sequencing, CD4+ T cells and CD8+ T cells from peripheral blood were sorted into separate populations. Genomic DNA was isolated from the sorted cells so that the TCRbeta CDR3 region could be sequenced. The immunoSEQ Assay was used to sequence the TCRbeta CDR3 regions. The source is immuneACCESS, and TCRdb retained only in-frame sequences with V and J called. Part of the clones is not carried over; for the studies checked, unresolved V genes explain less than half of this, and the remainder is unexplained. Within this sample are 50,000 to 75,000 clones, with approximately 92% of them counted one time only. Of the sample, 0.62% falls within the top ten clones.

The sequence links TRBV6-5 to TRBJ2-6, with the D gene not confidently named. The sample was CD4+ or CD8+ T cells sorted from blood, taken in a trial of the OX40 agonist ivuxolimab. The source of this sequence is an adult with an advanced solid tumor such as melanoma, head and neck, liver or kidney cancer. The CDR3 here reads CASREAGANVLTF. Read as DNA, the sequence is TGTGCCAGCAGAGAGGCTGGGGCCAACGTCCTGACTTTC.